This T cell receptor (beta chain) was retrieved from a study of PD-L1 blockade in urothelial cancer. Background on the study: Individuals in the cohort had been given 0 to 3 earlier chemotherapy regimens.

Germline CDR1 reads MGHDK; CDR2 reads SYGVNS. This CDR3 region has 12 residues. After removal of 9 bases from V and 6 bases from J, the junction contained 3 bases not matched to a gene. Pretreatment and on-treatment samples were taken, numbering 1 to 8 per patient. Generated by immunoSEQ multiplex PCR, the TCRdb table keeps only in-frame clones and is missing some. Altogether some 20,000 clones are present, around 88% being singletons, with the ten largest covering less than 4.5%. V usage is TRBV25-1 and J usage is TRBJ2-2; 8 nucleotides align to TRBD1. This receptor was identified in a man in his fifties or sixties with urothelial cancer. The specimen comprised PBMCs, sampled around atezolizumab (anti-PD-L1) treatment. In nucleotides, the CDR3 is TGTGCCAGGACAGGGGAGCCCGGGGAGCTGTTTTTT. It translates to CARTGEPGELFF.